This T cell receptor (beta chain) was recovered during a study of vaccination and CD4 T cells after COVID-19. Study information: Sampling that followed vaccination took place a median approximately 72 days after dose two, within a range of 14 to 241. Cellular stimulation was performed using overlapping spike peptides derived from SARS-CoV-2, HCoV-NL63, HCoV-OC43 and HCoV-229E.

The V gene's germline CDR1 is SEHNR and CDR2 FQNEAQ (reference sequence). The CDR3 extends over 16 amino acids. V lost 4 bases and J lost 6; bases outside the gene matches: 10. The treatment here: approximately 9-day PBMC culture with coronavirus spike peptide pools or control peptides (ViraFEST assay). The collection of CD4+ T cells from the unexposed donor took place before the COVID-19 pandemic (2011-2018). In the ViraFEST assay, peptide-pool expansion preceded TCR sequencing of expanded clonotypes. General study findings and limits: Median counts of SARS-CoV-2-reactive clonotypes increased from approximately 21 to 40; this difference was not significant.

Remarks on this clonotype: The target antigen is unknown.

The Oncomine TCR Beta short-read assay was what sequenced the DNA obtained from cultured CD4+ T cells. Investigators obtained genomic DNA by extraction from cultured CD4+ T cells. TCRdb reprocessed the PCR reads with MiXCR, giving one entry per CDR3 protein. The sample has 9,900 or so distinct CDR3 sequences; about a third are singletons. This clonotype was obtained from a human donor in good health. The chain links TRBV7-9 to TRBJ2-3; 10 bases line up with TRBD1. Sequencing input: CD4+ T cells from blood, cultured in vitro. CDR3 sequence reads: CASSSLWTGGLDTQYF. The DNA for the CDR3 is TGTGCCAGCAGCTCCCTTTGGACAGGGGGGTTGGATACGCAGTATTTT.